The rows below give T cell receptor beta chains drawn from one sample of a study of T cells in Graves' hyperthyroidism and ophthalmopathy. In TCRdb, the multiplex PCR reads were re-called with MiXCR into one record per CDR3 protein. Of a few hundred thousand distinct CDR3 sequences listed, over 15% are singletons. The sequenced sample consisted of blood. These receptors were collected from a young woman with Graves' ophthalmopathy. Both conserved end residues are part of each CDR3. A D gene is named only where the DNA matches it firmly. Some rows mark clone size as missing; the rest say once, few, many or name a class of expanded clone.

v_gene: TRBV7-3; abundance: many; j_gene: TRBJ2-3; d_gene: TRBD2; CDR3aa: CASSYLYSGGTDTQYF; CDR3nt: TGTGCCAGCAGCTACTTATATAGCGGGGGCACAGATACGCAGTATTTT
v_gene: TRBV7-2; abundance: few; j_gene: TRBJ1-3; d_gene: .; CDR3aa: CASSLGPNSGNTIYF; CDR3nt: TGTGCCAGCAGCCTGGGCCCAAACTCTGGAAACACCATATATTTT
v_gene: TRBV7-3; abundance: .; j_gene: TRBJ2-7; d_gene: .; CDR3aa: CASSLIGGEQYF; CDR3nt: TGTGCCAGCAGCTTAATAGGCGGCGAGCAGTACTTC
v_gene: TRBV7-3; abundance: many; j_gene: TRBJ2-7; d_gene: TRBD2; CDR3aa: CASSASGRVFDEQYF; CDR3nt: TGTGCCAGCAGCGCTAGCGGGAGGGTGTTTGACGAGCAGTACTTC
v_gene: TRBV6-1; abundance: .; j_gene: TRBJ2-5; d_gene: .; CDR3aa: CASSEQGLPGETQYF; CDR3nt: TGTGCCAGCAGTGAACAGGGGCTGCCGGGGGAGACCCAGTACTTC
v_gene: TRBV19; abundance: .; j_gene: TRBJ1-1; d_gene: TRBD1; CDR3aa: CASSTEGQGRTEAFF; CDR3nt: TGTGCCAGTAGTACAGAAGGACAGGGAAGAACTGAAGCTTTCTTT
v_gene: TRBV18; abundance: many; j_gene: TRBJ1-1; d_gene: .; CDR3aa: CASSPGKSTEAFF; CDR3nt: TGTGCCAGCTCACCAGGGAAGAGCACTGAAGCTTTCTTT
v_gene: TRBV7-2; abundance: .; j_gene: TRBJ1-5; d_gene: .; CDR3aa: CASSLGVRGRVHF; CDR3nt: TGTGCCAGCAGCTTAGGGGTCAGGGGCAGAGTACATTTT
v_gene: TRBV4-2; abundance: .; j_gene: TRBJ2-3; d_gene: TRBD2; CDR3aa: CASSPSGSPPDTQYF; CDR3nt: TGTGCCAGCAGCCCTAGCGGGTCCCCCCCAGATACGCAGTATTTT
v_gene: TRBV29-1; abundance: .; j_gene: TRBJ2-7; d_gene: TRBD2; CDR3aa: CSGLGGLNRQGLAGGPSYEQYF; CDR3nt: TGCAGCGGGTTGGGAGGTCTTAATAGGCAGGGACTAGCGGGAGGGCCATCCTACGAGCAGTACTTC
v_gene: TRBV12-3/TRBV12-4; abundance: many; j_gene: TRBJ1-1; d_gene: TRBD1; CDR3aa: CASSGTGWPNTEAFF; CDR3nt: TGTGCCAGCAGTGGGACAGGGTGGCCTAACACTGAAGCTTTCTTT
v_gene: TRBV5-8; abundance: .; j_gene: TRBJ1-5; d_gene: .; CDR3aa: CASSLSGAGGQPQHF; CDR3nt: TGTGCCAGCAGCTTGTCAGGGGCGGGAGGTCAGCCCCAGCATTTT
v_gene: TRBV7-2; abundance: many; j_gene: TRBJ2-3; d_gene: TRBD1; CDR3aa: CASRLDRGADTQYF; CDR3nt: TGTGCCAGCAGGTTGGACAGGGGGGCAGATACGCAGTATTTT
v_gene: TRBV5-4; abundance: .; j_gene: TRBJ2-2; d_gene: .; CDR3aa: CASRRDRLTGELFF; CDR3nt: TGTGCCAGCAGACGTGACAGGTTGACCGGGGAGCTGTTTTTT
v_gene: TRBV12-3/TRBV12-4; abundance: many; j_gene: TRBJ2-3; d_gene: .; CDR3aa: CASRSSGTDTQYF; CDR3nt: TGTGCCAGCAGATCAAGCGGGACAGATACGCAGTATTTT
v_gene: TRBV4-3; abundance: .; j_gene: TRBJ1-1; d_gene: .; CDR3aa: CASSQDPARPEAFF; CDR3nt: TGCGCCAGCAGCCAAGATCCGGCCAGGCCAGAAGCTTTCTTT